A selection of T cell receptor beta chains follows, all from one sample in a study of cytomegalovirus exposure and HLA in healthy donors. Assay: immunoSEQ multiplex PCR; the TCRdb copy retains only in-frame clones and omits some. The sample shows about 97,000 clones, approximately 89% of them seen only once. Material for sequencing was PBMCs. Receptor source: a man under 40 in good health and CMV-seronegative. Each CDR3 is given with its conserved first and last residue. A D gene is named only where the DNA matches it firmly. A row's size may be missing; if present it is once, few, many or a size class.

D gene | J gene | clone size | V gene | CDR3 protein | CDR3 DNA
TRBD1 | TRBJ1-5 | - | TRBV4-3 | CASSPHLSTGQRQPQHF | TGCGCCAGCAGCCCTCACCTATCGACAGGGCAGCGTCAGCCCCAGCATTTT
- | TRBJ2-4 | - | TRBV2 | CASEKRDFKAKNIQYF | TGTGCCAGCGAGAAACGGGACTTCAAAGCCAAAAACATTCAGTACTTC
TRBD1 | TRBJ2-1 | - | TRBV7-6 | CASSLVGTGYNEQFF | TGTGCCAGCAGCTTAGTAGGGACAGGGTACAATGAGCAGTTCTTC
TRBD1 | TRBJ1-5 | - | TRBV9 | CASSVEGQGDQPQHF | TGTGCCAGCAGCGTAGAAGGGCAGGGGGATCAGCCCCAGCATTTT
- | TRBJ1-4 | - | TRBV10-1 | CASRQKTVNNEKLFF | TGCGCCAGCAGGCAAAAGACAGTGAATAATGAAAAACTGTTTTTT
- | TRBJ1-5 | - | TRBV19 | CASSKGRVPGPQHF | TGTGCCAGTAGTAAAGGCAGGGTCCCGGGGCCCCAGCATTTT
- | TRBJ2-7 | few | TRBV6-1 | CASSPGVSYEQYF | TGTGCCAGCAGTCCGGGGGTCTCCTACGAGCAGTACTTC
- | TRBJ2-7 | - | TRBV30 | CAWSVSRGNEQYF | TGTGCCTGGAGTGTATCCAGAGGGAACGAGCAGTACTTC
- | TRBJ1-3 | - | TRBV28 | CASSLSNGNTIYF | TGTGCCAGCAGTTTATCTAATGGAAACACCATATATTTT
TRBD1 | TRBJ1-4 | - | TRBV5-4 | CASSLGGTASVGEKLFF | TGTGCCAGCAGCTTGGGAGGGACAGCCTCGGTTGGAGAAAAACTGTTTTTT
- | TRBJ2-1 | - | TRBV6-5 | CASSYSEQHNNEQFF | TGTGCCAGCAGTTACTCGGAACAGCACAATAATGAGCAGTTCTTC
- | TRBJ2-5 | - | TRBV7-9 | CASSFSPETQYF | TGTGCCAGCAGCTTTAGTCCAGAGACCCAGTACTTC
TRBD2 | TRBJ2-7 | - | TRBV4-1 | CASSQGGLAAYEQYF | TGCGCCAGCAGCCAAGGGGGACTAGCGGCCTACGAGCAGTACTTC
- | TRBJ1-3 | - | TRBV29-1 | CSVMTAGNTIYF | TGCAGCGTTATGACAGCTGGAAACACCATATATTTT
- | TRBJ2-3 | - | TRBV5-1 | CASSLASGADTQYF | TGCGCCAGCAGCTTGGCCAGTGGTGCTGATACGCAGTATTTT
TRBD1 | TRBJ2-3 | - | TRBV5-4 | CASSYRQGFFGTDTQYF | TGTGCCAGCAGCTACCGACAGGGATTTTTTGGCACAGATACGCAGTATTTT
- | TRBJ1-1 | few | TRBV6-1 | CASSKYTGLGTEAFF | TGTGCCAGCAGTAAATACACAGGCCTGGGGACTGAAGCTTTCTTT
- | TRBJ1-5 | - | TRBV27 | CASSFGGRGQPQHF | TGTGCCAGCAGTTTCGGGGGGCGCGGTCAGCCCCAGCATTTT
- | TRBJ2-7 | few | TRBV20-1 | CSAPRSYEQYF | TGCAGTGCCCCGAGATCCTACGAGCAGTACTTC
TRBD1 | TRBJ1-1 | - | TRBV4-2 | CASSHVGQGITEAFF | TGTGCCAGCAGCCACGTGGGACAGGGGATCACTGAAGCTTTCTTT
- | TRBJ2-1 | - | TRBV11-3 | CASSLSGDEQFF | TGTGCCAGCAGCTTATCCGGGGATGAGCAGTTCTTC
TRBD1 | TRBJ1-1 | - | TRBV7-2 | CASSHNGQGGYSGTEAFF | TGTGCCAGCAGCCACAACGGACAGGGAGGCTATTCAGGGACTGAAGCTTTCTTT
- | TRBJ2-7 | - | TRBV29-1 | CSVENSYEQYF | TGCAGCGTTGAGAACAGCTACGAGCAGTACTTC
TRBD1 | TRBJ2-5 | - | TRBV7-3 | CASSFTQGKGETQYF | TGTGCCAGCAGTTTCACACAGGGGAAAGGAGAGACCCAGTACTTC
TRBD1 | TRBJ1-1 | once | TRBV25-1 | CASSFRGVLPSEAFF | TGTGCCAGCAGCTTCAGGGGGGTCCTTCCCTCTGAAGCTTTCTTT
- | TRBJ2-7 | - | TRBV6-5 | CASRGDSISYEQYF | TGTGCCAGCAGAGGGGACTCTATCTCCTACGAGCAGTACTTC
TRBD2 | TRBJ2-7 | - | TRBV5-1 | CASSGVAGVYEQYF | TGCGCCAGCAGCGGGGTAGCGGGGGTTTACGAGCAGTACTTC
TRBD1 | TRBJ1-4 | - | TRBV7-9 | CASGIGTENEKLFF | TGTGCCAGCGGAATCGGGACAGAGAATGAAAAACTGTTTTTT
- | TRBJ2-5 | - | TRBV13 | CASSPQGKTQYF | TGTGCCAGCAGCCCCCAGGGGAAGACCCAGTACTTC
- | TRBJ2-2 | - | TRBV10-3 | CAGASGLNTGELFF | TGTGCCGGGGCCTCGGGACTCAACACCGGGGAGCTGTTTTTT